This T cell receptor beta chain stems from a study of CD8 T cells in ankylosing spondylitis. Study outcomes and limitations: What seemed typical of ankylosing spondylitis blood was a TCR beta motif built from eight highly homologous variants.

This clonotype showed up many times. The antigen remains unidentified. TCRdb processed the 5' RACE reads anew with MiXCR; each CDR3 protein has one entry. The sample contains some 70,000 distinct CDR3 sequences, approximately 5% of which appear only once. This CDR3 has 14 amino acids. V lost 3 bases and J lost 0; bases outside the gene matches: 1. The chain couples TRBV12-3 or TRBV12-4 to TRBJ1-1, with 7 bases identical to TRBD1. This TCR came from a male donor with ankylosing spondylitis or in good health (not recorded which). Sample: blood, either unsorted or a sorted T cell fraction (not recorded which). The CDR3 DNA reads TGTGCCAGCAGTTTTACAGGGGTGAACACTGAAGCTTTCTTT. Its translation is CASSFTGVNTEAFF.